This TCR beta chain appears in the sequencing data of a study of cytomegalovirus exposure and HLA in healthy donors. Whole-study context: When 350 to 500 donors were genotyped, roughly 82% of them were found to fall in the Caucasian-associated ancestry cluster. Study observations and caveats: A link between a missense DCLRE1C variant and TCR beta V- and J-gene trimming emerged from a later analysis.

Germline V gene lookup returns CDR1 MNHEY and CDR2 SVGAGI. The CDR3 contains 15 residues. V lost 4 bases to trimming and J lost 7 bases; unmatched junction nucleotides: 12. Researchers ran the PCR with 60 Vbeta and 13 Jbeta primers. Assay: immunoSEQ multiplex PCR; the TCRdb copy retains only in-frame clones and omits some. The profile shows approximately 50,000 clones, around 83% of them singletons. This clone occurred once. Antigen specificity is unknown. The chain joins TRBV6-5 to TRBJ2-5; 7 bases map to TRBD1. The sequenced sample consisted of PBMCs. This clonotype originated in a man aged 30 to 39 in good health and CMV-seronegative. The DNA of the CDR3 is TGTGCCAGCAGTTTCCCTTCGACAGGGATAGGGACCCAGTACTTC. This gives the protein CASSFPSTGIGTQYF.